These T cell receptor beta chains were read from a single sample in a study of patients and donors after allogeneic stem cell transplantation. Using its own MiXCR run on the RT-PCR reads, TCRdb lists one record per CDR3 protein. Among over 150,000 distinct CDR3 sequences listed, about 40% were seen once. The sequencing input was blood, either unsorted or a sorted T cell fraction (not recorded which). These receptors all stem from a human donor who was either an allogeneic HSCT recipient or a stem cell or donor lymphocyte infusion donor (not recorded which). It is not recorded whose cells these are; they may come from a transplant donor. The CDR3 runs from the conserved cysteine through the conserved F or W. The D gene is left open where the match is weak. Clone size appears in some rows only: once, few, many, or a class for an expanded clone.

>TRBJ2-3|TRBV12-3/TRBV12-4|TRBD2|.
CASSLQAGGVDTQYF
TGTGCCAGCAGTCTACAAGCGGGAGGTGTAGATACGCAGTATTTT
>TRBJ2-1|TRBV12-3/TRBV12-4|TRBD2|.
CASIVGTSGRGKFF
TGTGCCAGCATTGTTGGGACTAGCGGGAGAGGGAAGTTCTTC
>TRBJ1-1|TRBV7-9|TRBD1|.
CASSVGGQGNTEAFF
TGTGCCAGCAGCGTAGGGGGACAGGGGAACACTGAAGCTTTCTTT
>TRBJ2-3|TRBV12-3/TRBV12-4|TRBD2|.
CASRTSGRTDTQYF
TGTGCCAGCAGGACTAGCGGGAGAACAGATACGCAGTATTTT
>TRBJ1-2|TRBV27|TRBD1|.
CASSPGQGFDGYTF
TGTGCCAGCAGTCCGGGACAGGGGTTTGATGGCTACACCTTC
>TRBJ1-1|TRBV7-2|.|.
CASSLGRTEAFF
TGTGCCAGCAGTTTAGGACGGACTGAAGCTTTCTTT
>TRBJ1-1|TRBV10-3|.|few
CAISDGGDLRTEAFF
TGTGCCATCAGTGATGGAGGAGATCTACGGACTGAAGCTTTCTTT
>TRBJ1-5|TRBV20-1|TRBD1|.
CSASKPGQGYSNQPQHF
TGCAGTGCTAGCAAACCGGGACAGGGATATAGCAATCAGCCCCAGCATTTT
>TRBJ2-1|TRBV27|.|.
CASGESSDYNEQFF
TGTGCCAGCGGAGAAAGCTCCGACTACAATGAGCAGTTCTTC
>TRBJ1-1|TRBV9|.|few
CASSPGGAFTAFF
TGTGCCAGCAGCCCCGGTGGGGCGTTTACAGCTTTCTTT
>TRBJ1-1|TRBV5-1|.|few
CASSLLTGDTEAFF
TGCGCCAGCAGCCTCCTAACTGGTGACACTGAAGCTTTCTTT
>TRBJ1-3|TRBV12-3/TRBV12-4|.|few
CASSLSIRLNPISGNTIYF
TGTGCCAGCAGTTTATCCATCCGCCTCAACCCGATCTCTGGAAACACCATATATTTT
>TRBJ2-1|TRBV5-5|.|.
CASSLFPRDGPNEQFF
TGTGCCAGCAGCTTGTTTCCTCGGGACGGGCCAAATGAGCAGTTCTTC
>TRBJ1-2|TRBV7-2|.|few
CASSLASTGSGYTF
TGTGCCAGCAGCTTAGCGAGCACAGGGTCTGGCTACACCTTC
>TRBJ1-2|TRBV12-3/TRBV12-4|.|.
CASSLAQYGYTF
TGTGCCAGCAGTTTAGCGCAGTATGGCTACACCTTC
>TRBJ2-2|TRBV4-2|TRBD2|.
CASSPSGRETGELFF
TGTGCCAGCAGCCCTAGCGGGAGAGAAACCGGGGAGCTGTTTTTT
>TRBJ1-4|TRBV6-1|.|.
CASSGTGSTNEKLFF
TGTGCCAGCAGTGGAACTGGGTCCACTAATGAAAAACTGTTTTTT
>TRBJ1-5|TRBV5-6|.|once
CASSRPGPSDQPQHF
TGTGCCAGCAGCAGACCGGGCCCTTCAGATCAGCCCCAGCATTTT
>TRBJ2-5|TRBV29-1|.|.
CSVVNRGGETQYF
TGCAGCGTCGTTAACAGGGGAGGAGAGACCCAGTACTTC
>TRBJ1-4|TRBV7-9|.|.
CASSLGDESNEKLFF
TGTGCCAGCAGCTTAGGGGACGAATCGAATGAAAAACTGTTTTTT
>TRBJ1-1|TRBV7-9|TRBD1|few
CASSGPGTGEPYTEAFF
TGTGCCAGCTCCGGCCCCGGGACAGGGGAACCTTACACTGAAGCTTTCTTT
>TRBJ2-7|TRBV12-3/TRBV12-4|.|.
CASTAGYSYEQYF
TGTGCCAGCACGGCCGGTTATTCCTACGAGCAGTACTTC
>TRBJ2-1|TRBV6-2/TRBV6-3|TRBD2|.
CASINPWTSGRQYNEQFF
TGTGCCAGCATCAACCCCTGGACTAGCGGGAGGCAATACAATGAGCAGTTCTTC
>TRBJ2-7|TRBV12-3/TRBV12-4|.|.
CASSSPGTGPREQYF
TGTGCCAGCAGTTCACCCGGGACGGGTCCCCGCGAGCAGTACTTC
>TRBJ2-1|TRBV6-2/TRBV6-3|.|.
CASRRSSYNEQFF
TGTGCCAGCAGGCGTAGTTCCTACAATGAGCAGTTCTTC
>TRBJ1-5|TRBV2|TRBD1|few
CASGQAYSNQPQHF
TGTGCCAGCGGACAGGCATATAGCAATCAGCCCCAGCATTTT
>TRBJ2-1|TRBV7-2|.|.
CASSPLPGGRSYNEQFF
TGTGCCAGCAGCCCCCTCCCCGGGGGGCGCTCCTACAATGAGCAGTTCTTC
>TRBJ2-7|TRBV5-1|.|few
CASSLAISGEQYF
TGCGCCAGCAGCTTGGCCATCAGCGGAGAGCAGTACTTC
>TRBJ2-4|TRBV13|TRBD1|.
CASSHTGQGGNIQYF
TGTGCCAGCAGCCATACTGGACAGGGCGGAAACATTCAGTACTTC
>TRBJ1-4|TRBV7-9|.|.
CASSLGRGTNEKLFF
TGTGCCAGCAGCTTAGGACGAGGGACTAATGAAAAACTGTTTTTT
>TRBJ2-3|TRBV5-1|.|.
CASSLGGAGYTDTQYF
TGCGCCAGCAGCTTGGGAGGTGCGGGTTACACAGATACGCAGTATTTT
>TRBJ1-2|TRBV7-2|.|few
CASSLTQANYGYTF
TGTGCCAGCAGCTTGACACAGGCAAACTATGGCTACACCTTC
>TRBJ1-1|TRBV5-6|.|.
CASTFPGGRNTEAFF
TGTGCCAGCACCTTCCCTGGGGGGAGGAACACTGAAGCTTTCTTT
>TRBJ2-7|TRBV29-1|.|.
CSVEVIDSYEQYF
TGCAGCGTTGAAGTGATCGACAGCTACGAGCAGTACTTC
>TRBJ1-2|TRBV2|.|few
CASSEPGRSLPANYGYTF
TGTGCCAGCAGTGAGCCGGGCCGATCACTCCCAGCTAACTATGGCTACACCTTC
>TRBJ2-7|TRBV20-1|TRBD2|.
CSAPDGLAGNSYEQYF
TGCAGTGCTCCCGATGGTCTAGCGGGAAACTCCTACGAGCAGTACTTC
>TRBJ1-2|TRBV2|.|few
CASSEALTVNYGYTF
TGTGCCAGCAGTGAAGCGCTCACGGTTAACTATGGCTACACCTTC
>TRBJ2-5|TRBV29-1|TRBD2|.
CSIRLAGVDETQYF
TGCAGCATACGACTAGCGGGAGTTGACGAGACCCAGTACTTC
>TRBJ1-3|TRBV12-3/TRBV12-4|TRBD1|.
CASSPDRADTIYF
TGTGCCAGCAGCCCGGACAGGGCTGACACCATATATTTT
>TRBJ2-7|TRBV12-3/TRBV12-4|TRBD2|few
CASRGRGRLYEQYF
TGTGCCAGTCGCGGGAGGGGGCGCCTCTACGAGCAGTACTTC
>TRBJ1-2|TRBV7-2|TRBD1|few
CASSPPGQSNYGYTF
TGTGCCAGCAGCCCACCGGGACAGAGTAACTATGGCTACACCTTC
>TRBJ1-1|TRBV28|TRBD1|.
CASSAGQGQAFF
TGTGCCAGCAGTGCCGGACAGGGGCAAGCTTTCTTT
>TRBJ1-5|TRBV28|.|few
CASSPLSQPQHF
TGTGCCAGCAGTCCCTTGTCTCAGCCCCAGCATTTT
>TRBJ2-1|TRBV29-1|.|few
CSVFRGNEQFF
TGCAGCGTTTTTCGGGGCAATGAGCAGTTCTTC
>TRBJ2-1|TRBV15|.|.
CATSRDDGRPRSSYNEQFF
TGTGCCACCAGCAGAGATGATGGGCGTCCCAGGAGCTCCTACAATGAGCAGTTCTTC
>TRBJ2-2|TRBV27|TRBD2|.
CASRNSQNSGRATGELFF
TGTGCCAGCAGGAACTCACAAAATAGCGGGAGGGCCACCGGGGAGCTGTTTTTT
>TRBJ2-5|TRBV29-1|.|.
CSVLGRVLGGETQYF
TGCAGCGTCCTAGGTCGGGTATTAGGCGGAGAGACCCAGTACTTC
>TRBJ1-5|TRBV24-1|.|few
CATVSPVQPQHF
TGTGCCACCGTAAGCCCAGTTCAGCCCCAGCATTTT